This passage covers 15 T cell receptor beta chains from one sample sequenced in a study of T cells in Graves' hyperthyroidism and ophthalmopathy. Regions amplified from RNA transcripts were the TCR beta CDR3 regions. RT-PCR in the first round (using the HTBI primer set) targeted the TCR CDR3. TCRdb processed the multiplex PCR reads anew with MiXCR; each CDR3 protein has one entry. Of hundreds of thousands of distinct CDR3 sequences listed, under 15% are singletons. Sequencing input: blood. The receptors here all came from a woman in her thirties or forties with Graves' ophthalmopathy.

This clonotype was counted ten times or more. The rearrangement joins TRBV29-1 to TRBJ1-1; weak D call: TRBD1 (5 bases). V gave up 5 bases and J gave up 5 bases, with 15 bases separating them. The CDR3 sequence is 13 residues long. From germline, CDR1 is SQVTM and CDR2 ANQGSEA. The CDR3 sequence: CSVRYGGGTEAFF. The CDR3 DNA reads TGCAGCGTTAGGTATGGGGGAGGAACTGAAGCTTTCTTT.

There are many counts of this clonotype. The rearrangement links TRBV6-5 to TRBJ1-2; 9 nucleotides align to TRBD1. The V and J ends lost 0 bases and 8 bases, in that order; junction bases with no gene match: 7. Germline CDR1 and CDR2: MNHEY and SVGAGI. The CDR3 runs to 15 residues. The CDR3 reads CASSYSTTGGMGYTF. CDR3 nucleotide sequence: TGTGCCAGCAGTTACTCGACGACAGGGGGTATGGGCTACACCTTC.

This clonotype came up many times. V gene TRBV5-1 combines with J gene TRBJ1-1; no clear D. Trimming pared 0 bases from V and 8 bases from J, leaving 11 bases between. This CDR3 has 13 amino acids. The germline gives CDR1 SGHRS, CDR2 YFSETQ. The CDR3 bases are TGCGCCAGCAGCTTGGCACCCGCTCTGGAAGCTTTCTTT. This gives the protein CASSLAPALEAFF.

This clonotype was seen a handful of times. A read error may explain this, as a much larger clone is one base away. The CDR3 loop is CASSDELFTGLAGGPRYEQYF. CDR3 bases: TGTGCCAGCAGCGACGAACTTTTTACCGGACTAGCGGGAGGGCCGCGTTACGAGCAGTATTTC. This rearrangement joins TRBV9 to TRBJ2-7; 15 nucleotides line up with TRBD2. CDR3 length equals 21 residues. Germline loops: CDR1 SGDLS, CDR2 YYNGEE. The entire variable domain, with the rest obtained from reference TRBV9 and TRBJ2-7, is as follows: DSGVTQTPKHLITATGQRVTLRCSPRSGDLSVYWYQQSLDQGLQFLIQYYNGEERAKGNILERFSAQQFPDLHSELNLSSLELGDSALYFCASSDELFTGLAGGPRYEQYFGPGTRLTVT.

This clonotype has a count of ten or more. CDR3 in amino acids: CASFDRTQGYTF. The DNA for the CDR3 is TGTGCCAGCTTCGACAGGACTCAGGGCTACACCTTC. J is TRBJ1-2 and V is TRBV12-3 or TRBV12-4; D may be TRBD1 (6 bases). The CDR3 consists of 12 residues. V dropped 8 bases and J dropped 8 bases, with 15 bases sitting between them.

This chain joins TRBV12-3 or TRBV12-4 and TRBJ1-1; 7 nucleotides align to TRBD1. Trimming took 4 bases from V and 7 from J; bases not matched to a gene: 3. The CDR3 loop spans 12 amino acids. The CDR3 DNA is TGTGCCAGCAGTTCCACAGGGGATGAAGCTTTCTTT. Protein: CASSSTGDEAFF.

In its sample, this clonotype was seen many times. J is TRBJ2-7 and V is TRBV29-1, with D possibly being TRBD2 (6 bases). This CDR3 spans 13 amino acids. The germline V and J ends were trimmed by 4 bases and 3 bases, with 13 bases remaining between them. Germline CDR1 and CDR2: SQVTM and ANQGSEA. The CDR3 DNA sequence: TGCAGCGTTGTTGGCGGGAACAACTACGAGCAGTACTTC. As protein: CSVVGGNNYEQYF.

This clonotype was picked up many times. J is TRBJ2-5 and V is TRBV28; D is possibly TRBD1 or TRBD2 (5 bases each). The CDR3 loop spans 16 amino acids. The ends were cut back, 2 bases at V and 2 bases at J, with 15 bases in the middle. Germline V CDR1 and CDR2: MDHEN, SYDVKM. In nucleotides, the CDR3 is TGTGCCAGCAGTTTAGCATCCGGGACGGTACAAGAGACCCAGTACTTC. The encoded protein is CASSLASGTVQETQYF.

This clonotype was counted ten times or more. The gene calls are TRBV24-1 and TRBJ1-5; possible D gene TRBD1, 5 bases. Trimming stripped 5 bases from V and 4 bases from J, with 8 bases between. Germline V gene lookup returns CDR1 KGHDR and CDR2 SFDVKD. This CDR3 is built from 13 residues. DNA of the CDR3: TGTGCCACCAGTGCACAGGCAAATCAGCCCCAGCATTTT. It yields the protein CATSAQANQPQHF.

This clonotype has just a few counts. The V gene is TRBV6-1, the J gene TRBJ1-5; 9 nucleotides agree with TRBD1. Germline lookup yields CDR1 MNHNS and CDR2 SASEGT. The V segment lost 5 bases and the J segment 3 bases; nucleotides outside the gene matches: 11. This CDR3 has 17 amino acids. This chain's CDR3 is CASSPGRTGVFNQPQHF. CDR3 DNA sequence: TGTGCCAGCAGTCCCGGAAGGACAGGGGTCTTCAATCAGCCCCAGCATTTT.

The V gene is TRBV7-2, the J gene TRBJ1-1; D is unclear. V gave up 3 bases and J gave up 7 bases, with 12 bases separating them. The V gene's germline CDR1 is SGHTA and CDR2 FQGNSA. The CDR3 length is 13 residues. The CDR3 reads CASSFSLIGEAFF. DNA of the CDR3: TGTGCCAGCAGCTTTAGCCTTATCGGTGAAGCTTTCTTT.

This clonotype has only a few counts. The rearrangement links TRBV19 to TRBJ2-7; 10 bases agree with TRBD2. This CDR3 is 14 amino acids long. Looked up from germline, CDR1 is LNHDA and CDR2 is SQIVND (reference sequence). V dropped 3 bases and J dropped 5; count of bases not matched to a gene: 4. The CDR3 is CASSMVLAGNEQYF. The DNA for the CDR3 is TGTGCCAGTAGTATGGTACTAGCGGGAAACGAGCAGTACTTC. Looking up the rest from reference TRBV19 and TRBJ2-7 gives the full variable domain: DGGITQSPKYLFRKEGQNVTLSCEQNLNHDAMYWYRQDPGQGLRLIYYSQIVNDFQKGDIAEGYSVSREKKESFPLTVTSAQKNPTAFYLCASSMVLAGNEQYFGPGTRLTVT.

This clonotype was detected many times. The rearrangement joins TRBV6-1 to TRBJ1-5; D uncertain. The germline V gene encodes CDR1 MNHNS and CDR2 SASEGT. This CDR3 spans 16 amino acids. V was trimmed by 2 bases and J by 7 bases, leaving 18 bases between them. CDR3 nucleotide sequence: TGTGCCAGCAGTGAAAGTAACAGCCTCCATGGGCAGCCCCAGCATTTT. It codes for CASSESNSLHGQPQHF.

This clonotype was picked up many times. This rearrangement joins TRBV6-2 or TRBV6-3 to TRBJ2-7; 9 bases map to TRBD2. Germline CDR1 is MNHEY and CDR2 is SVGEGT. CDR3 size: 14 residues. V trimming: 2 bases; J trimming: 1 base; junction bases outside the gene matches: 0. The CDR3 spells CASSYAGGSYEQYF. CDR3 coding DNA: TGTGCCAGCAGTTACGCGGGAGGGTCCTACGAGCAGTACTTC.

This clonotype has a handful of counts. This chain joins TRBV12-3 or TRBV12-4 and TRBJ2-2, with 10 bases matching TRBD1. Trimming took 3 bases from V and 4 from J; bases not matched to a gene: 8. There are 17 residues in the CDR3. CDR3 loop: CASSFYGTGDSTGELFF. The CDR3 coding sequence is TGTGCCAGCAGTTTTTATGGGACAGGGGATTCCACCGGGGAGCTGTTTTTT.